A selection of T cell receptor beta chains follows, all from one sample in a study of a mutant IDH1 vaccine in newly diagnosed glioma. Data came from immunoSEQ multiplex PCR; TCRdb stores just in-frame clones and leaves some out. The table lists approximately 88,000 clones, roughly 77% of them singletons, with over 6.5% in the top ten. The sample consisted of PBMCs, taken from a glioma patient treated with radiotherapy, temozolomide or both. The receptors here all came from a man aged 35 to 55 with glioma. CDR3s include the opening cysteine and the closing phenylalanine or tryptophan. The order of the fields is clone size, V gene, J gene, D gene, CDR3 protein, CDR3 DNA. A D gene is named only where the DNA matches it firmly. For some rows the clone size is stated as once, few or many, or as a class when expanded; others skip it.

abundance: NA; v_gene: TRBV28; j_gene: TRBJ2-7; d_gene: NA; CDR3aa: CASSFWITYEQYF; CDR3nt: TGTGCCAGCAGTTTTTGGATTACCTACGAGCAGTACTTC
abundance: NA; v_gene: TRBV30; j_gene: TRBJ1-2; d_gene: NA; CDR3aa: CAWKESGARGYTF; CDR3nt: TGTGCCTGGAAAGAATCGGGGGCGAGGGGCTACACCTTC
abundance: few; v_gene: TRBV6-5; j_gene: TRBJ1-2; d_gene: NA; CDR3aa: CASRRQPHGYTF; CDR3nt: TGTGCCAGCAGGAGACAGCCCCATGGCTACACCTTC
abundance: NA; v_gene: TRBV7-6; j_gene: TRBJ1-2; d_gene: NA; CDR3aa: CASSLSPGDYGYTF; CDR3nt: TGTGCCAGCAGCTTATCCCCCGGGGACTATGGCTACACCTTC
abundance: NA; v_gene: TRBV7-9; j_gene: TRBJ2-7; d_gene: TRBD1; CDR3aa: CASSAGGGNEQYF; CDR3nt: TGTGCCAGCAGCGCAGGGGGCGGGAACGAGCAGTACTTC
abundance: once; v_gene: TRBV6-5; j_gene: TRBJ1-1; d_gene: TRBD1; CDR3aa: CASSYDRGVHSEAFF; CDR3nt: TGTGCCAGCAGTTACGACAGGGGGGTGCATTCTGAAGCTTTCTTT
abundance: NA; v_gene: TRBV19; j_gene: TRBJ2-7; d_gene: NA; CDR3aa: CASSQDRYEQYF; CDR3nt: TGTGCCAGTAGCCAGGACAGATACGAGCAGTACTTC
abundance: NA; v_gene: TRBV30; j_gene: TRBJ1-3; d_gene: NA; CDR3aa: CAWSVGRSGNTIYF; CDR3nt: TGTGCCTGGAGTGTAGGACGGTCTGGAAACACCATATATTTT
abundance: NA; v_gene: TRBV19; j_gene: TRBJ2-3; d_gene: TRBD2; CDR3aa: CASSTGLAGADTQYF; CDR3nt: TGTGCCAGTAGTACAGGACTAGCGGGTGCAGATACGCAGTATTTT
abundance: NA; v_gene: TRBV28; j_gene: TRBJ1-2; d_gene: TRBD1; CDR3aa: CASSLEGARNYGYTF; CDR3nt: TGTGCCAGCAGTTTGGAGGGGGCGCGCAACTATGGCTACACCTTC
abundance: NA; v_gene: TRBV25-1; j_gene: TRBJ2-5; d_gene: TRBD1; CDR3aa: CASSEPRTGWRETQYF; CDR3nt: TGTGCCAGCAGTGAACCTCGGACAGGGTGGCGTGAGACCCAGTACTTC
abundance: NA; v_gene: TRBV7-8; j_gene: TRBJ2-7; d_gene: TRBD1; CDR3aa: CASSLAGTGGEQYF; CDR3nt: TGTGCCAGCAGCTTAGCCGGGACAGGCGGGGAGCAGTACTTC
abundance: NA; v_gene: TRBV10-3; j_gene: TRBJ2-1; d_gene: TRBD2; CDR3aa: CAISEPAGSSYNEQFF; CDR3nt: TGTGCCATCAGTGAGCCAGCGGGGAGCTCCTACAATGAGCAGTTCTTC
abundance: few; v_gene: TRBV10-3; j_gene: TRBJ1-6; d_gene: NA; CDR3aa: CAISTDSDSPLHF; CDR3nt: TGTGCCATCAGTACGGACTCGGATTCACCCCTCCACTTT
abundance: NA; v_gene: TRBV6-6; j_gene: TRBJ2-1; d_gene: NA; CDR3aa: CASSSDPSYNEQFF; CDR3nt: TGTGCCAGCAGCTCGGATCCCTCCTACAATGAGCAGTTCTTC
abundance: NA; v_gene: TRBV18; j_gene: TRBJ2-6; d_gene: NA; CDR3aa: CASSPGARTSGANVLTF; CDR3nt: TGTGCCAGCTCGCCCGGGGCACGGACCTCTGGGGCCAACGTCCTGACTTTC
abundance: NA; v_gene: TRBV18; j_gene: TRBJ2-3; d_gene: NA; CDR3aa: CASSFDTDTQYF; CDR3nt: TGTGCCAGCTCCTTTGACACAGATACGCAGTATTTT
abundance: NA; v_gene: TRBV5-1; j_gene: TRBJ2-1; d_gene: NA; CDR3aa: CASSVNLYNEQFF; CDR3nt: TGCGCCAGCAGCGTTAATTTGTACAATGAGCAGTTCTTC
abundance: NA; v_gene: TRBV7-2; j_gene: TRBJ1-1; d_gene: NA; CDR3aa: CASSSPGTRSFF; CDR3nt: TGTGCCAGCAGTTCGCCCGGGACGAGGTCTTTCTTT
abundance: NA; v_gene: TRBV28; j_gene: TRBJ1-2; d_gene: NA; CDR3aa: CASSVQDRDYGYTF; CDR3nt: TGTGCCAGCAGTGTCCAGGATCGCGACTATGGCTACACCTTC
abundance: NA; v_gene: TRBV5-4; j_gene: TRBJ1-5; d_gene: NA; CDR3aa: CASSLEASQPQHF; CDR3nt: TGTGCCAGCAGCCTTGAGGCTTCTCAGCCCCAGCATTTT
abundance: NA; v_gene: TRBV7-9; j_gene: TRBJ2-7; d_gene: NA; CDR3aa: CASSLEAGGIFEQYF; CDR3nt: TGTGCCAGCAGCTTAGAGGCAGGGGGGATTTTCGAGCAGTACTTC
abundance: few; v_gene: TRBV4-1; j_gene: TRBJ1-1; d_gene: NA; CDR3aa: CASSLGTTREAFF; CDR3nt: TGCGCCAGCAGCCTGGGGACAACGAGAGAAGCTTTCTTT
abundance: NA; v_gene: TRBV7-2; j_gene: TRBJ2-5; d_gene: NA; CDR3aa: CASSLAGGQETQYF; CDR3nt: TGTGCCAGCAGCTTAGCTGGGGGCCAAGAGACCCAGTACTTC
abundance: NA; v_gene: TRBV5-1; j_gene: TRBJ2-3; d_gene: TRBD2; CDR3aa: CASSRTSGARTDTQYF; CDR3nt: TGCGCCAGCAGCCGGACTAGCGGAGCAAGGACAGATACGCAGTATTTT
abundance: NA; v_gene: TRBV21-1; j_gene: TRBJ2-7; d_gene: NA; CDR3aa: CASSKAPSGRREGYF; CDR3nt: TGTGCCAGCAGCAAAGCTCCTAGCGGGAGGAGGGAGGGGTACTTC
abundance: NA; v_gene: TRBV7-2; j_gene: TRBJ1-6; d_gene: NA; CDR3aa: CASSSRTASGGSPLHF; CDR3nt: TGTGCCAGCAGCTCTCGGACCGCATCCGGGGGTTCACCCCTCCACTTT
abundance: NA; v_gene: TRBV25-1; j_gene: TRBJ2-7; d_gene: TRBD2; CDR3aa: CASSGTSGSYEQYF; CDR3nt: TGTGCCAGCAGTGGGACTAGCGGCTCCTACGAGCAGTACTTC
abundance: once; v_gene: TRBV7-6; j_gene: TRBJ1-4; d_gene: NA; CDR3aa: CASSPGGGTNEKLFF; CDR3nt: TGTGCCAGCAGCCCAGGCGGGGGTACTAATGAAAAACTGTTTTTT
abundance: NA; v_gene: TRBV7-8; j_gene: TRBJ1-1; d_gene: NA; CDR3aa: CASSLKTNTEAFF; CDR3nt: TGTGCCAGCAGCTTAAAGACTAACACTGAAGCTTTCTTT
abundance: NA; v_gene: TRBV7-2; j_gene: TRBJ1-2; d_gene: NA; CDR3aa: CASSLAPRGAVYGYTF; CDR3nt: TGTGCCAGCAGCTTAGCGCCCCGGGGGGCTGTATATGGCTACACCTTC
abundance: NA; v_gene: TRBV6-6; j_gene: TRBJ2-3; d_gene: NA; CDR3aa: CASSYTATDTQYF; CDR3nt: TGTGCCAGCAGTTACACCGCCACAGATACGCAGTATTTT
abundance: NA; v_gene: TRBV11-2; j_gene: TRBJ1-6; d_gene: NA; CDR3aa: CASSLEWTFNSPLHF; CDR3nt: TGTGCCAGCAGCTTAGAATGGACGTTTAATTCACCCCTCCACTTT
abundance: NA; v_gene: TRBV18; j_gene: TRBJ1-2; d_gene: TRBD1; CDR3aa: CASPRQGGGYTF; CDR3nt: TGTGCCAGCCCCCGACAGGGTGGCGGCTACACCTTC